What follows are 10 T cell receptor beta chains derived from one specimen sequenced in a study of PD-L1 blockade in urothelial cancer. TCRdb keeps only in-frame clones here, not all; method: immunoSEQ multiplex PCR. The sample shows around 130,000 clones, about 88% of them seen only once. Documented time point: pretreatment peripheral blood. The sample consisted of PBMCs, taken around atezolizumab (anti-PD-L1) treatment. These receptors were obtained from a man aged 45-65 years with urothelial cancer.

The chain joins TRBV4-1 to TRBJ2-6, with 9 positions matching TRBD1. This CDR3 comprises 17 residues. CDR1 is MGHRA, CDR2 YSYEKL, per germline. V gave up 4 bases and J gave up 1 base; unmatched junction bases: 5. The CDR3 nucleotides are TGCGCCAGCAGCCCAAGTGGGACAGGGTCTGGGGCCAACGTCCTGACTTTC. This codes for CASSPSGTGSGANVLTF.

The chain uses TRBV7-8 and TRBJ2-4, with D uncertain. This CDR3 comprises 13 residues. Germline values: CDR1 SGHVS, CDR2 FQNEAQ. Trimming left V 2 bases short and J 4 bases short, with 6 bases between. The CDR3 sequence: CASSLPSKNIQYF. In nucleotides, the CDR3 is TGTGCCAGCAGCTTACCTTCTAAAAACATTCAGTACTTC.

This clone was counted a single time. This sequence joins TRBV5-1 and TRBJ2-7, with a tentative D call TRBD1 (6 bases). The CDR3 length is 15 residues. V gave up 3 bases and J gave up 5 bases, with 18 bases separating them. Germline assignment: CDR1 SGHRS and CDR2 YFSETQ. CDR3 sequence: CASSSRGGPLNEQYF. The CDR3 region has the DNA TGCGCCAGCAGCTCCAGAGGGGGACCCCTGAACGAGCAGTACTTC.

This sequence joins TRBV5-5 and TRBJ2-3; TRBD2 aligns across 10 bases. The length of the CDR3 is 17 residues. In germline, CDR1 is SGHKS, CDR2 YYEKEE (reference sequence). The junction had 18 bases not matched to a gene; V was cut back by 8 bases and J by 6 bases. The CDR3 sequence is CASRWLPSGGARDTQYF. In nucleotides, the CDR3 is TGTGCCAGTCGGTGGCTTCCTAGCGGGGGCGCTAGGGATACGCAGTATTTT.

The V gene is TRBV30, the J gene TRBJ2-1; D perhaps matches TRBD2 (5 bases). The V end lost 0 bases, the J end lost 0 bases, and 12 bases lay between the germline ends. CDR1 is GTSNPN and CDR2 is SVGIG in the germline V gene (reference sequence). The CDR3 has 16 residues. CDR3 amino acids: CAWSVKRADSYNEQFF. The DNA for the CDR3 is TGTGCCTGGAGTGTAAAGAGAGCGGACTCCTACAATGAGCAGTTCTTC.

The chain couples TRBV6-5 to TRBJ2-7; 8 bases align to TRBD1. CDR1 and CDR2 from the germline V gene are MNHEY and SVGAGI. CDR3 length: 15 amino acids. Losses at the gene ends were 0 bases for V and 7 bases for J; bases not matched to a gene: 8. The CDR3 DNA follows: TGTGCCAGCAGTTACTCCTTCCAGGGGGCGTGGGAGCAGTACTTC. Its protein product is CASSYSFQGAWEQYF.

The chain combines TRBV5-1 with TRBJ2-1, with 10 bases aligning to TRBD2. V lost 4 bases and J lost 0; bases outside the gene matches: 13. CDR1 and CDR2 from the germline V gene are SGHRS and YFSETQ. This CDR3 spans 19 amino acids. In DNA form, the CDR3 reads TGCGCCAGCAGCCCCCGTGATAGCGGGAGGTCTAGCTCCTACAATGAGCAGTTCTTC. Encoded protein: CASSPRDSGRSSSYNEQFF.

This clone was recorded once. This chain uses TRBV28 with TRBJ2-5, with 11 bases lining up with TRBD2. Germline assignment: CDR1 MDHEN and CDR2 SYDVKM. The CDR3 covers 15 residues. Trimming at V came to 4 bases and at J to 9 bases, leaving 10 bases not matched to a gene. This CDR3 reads CASSSGTSGLGAQYF. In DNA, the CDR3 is TGTGCCAGCAGTTCTGGGACTAGCGGCCTCGGGGCCCAGTACTTC. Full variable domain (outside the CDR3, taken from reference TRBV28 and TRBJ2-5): DVKVTQSSRYLVKRTGEKVFLECVQDMDHENMFWYRQDPGLGLRLIYFSYDVKMKEKGDIPEGYSVSREKKERFSLILESASTNQTSMYLCASSSGTSGLGAQYFGPGTRLLVL.

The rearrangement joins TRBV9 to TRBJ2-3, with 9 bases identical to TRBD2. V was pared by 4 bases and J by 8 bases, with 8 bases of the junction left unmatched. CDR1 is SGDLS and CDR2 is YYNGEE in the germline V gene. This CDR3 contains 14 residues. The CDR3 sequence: CASSPRTSDVTQYF. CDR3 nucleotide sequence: TGTGCCAGCAGCCCTCGGACTAGCGACGTTACGCAGTATTTT.

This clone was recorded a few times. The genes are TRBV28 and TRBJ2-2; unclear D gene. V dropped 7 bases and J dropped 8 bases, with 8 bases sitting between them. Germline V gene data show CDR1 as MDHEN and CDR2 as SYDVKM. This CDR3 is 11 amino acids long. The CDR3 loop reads CASTVRGELFF. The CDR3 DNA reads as TGTGCCAGCACCGTCAGGGGGGAGCTGTTTTTT.